This entry concerns a single T cell receptor beta chain. Its antigen is not known. These data belong to a study of yellow fever vaccine responses in identical twins. Study-wide points: Reportedly, the T cell response mounted by twins to vaccine seemed partly convergent, partly personalized.

TCRdb independently ran MiXCR on the RT-PCR reads; one entry per CDR3 protein. The data show over 20,000 distinct CDR3 sequences, more than 60% seen once. The specimen was T cells from blood (PBMCs), unsorted or a sorted subset (not recorded which), collected before or after yellow fever vaccination (not recorded which). This receptor was identified in a woman between 18 and 29 years old who received the yellow fever vaccine.

The CDR3 DNA reads TGTGCCAGCAGCCCGACAGCGATTAATGAAAAACTGTTTTTT. This encodes CASSPTAINEKLFF. The chain links TRBV7-2 to TRBJ1-4; weak D call: TRBD1 (5 bases). The CDR3 is made up of 14 amino acids. Trimming shortened V by 5 bases and J by 4 bases, and 11 bases separated the two germline ends. CDR1 is SGHTA, CDR2 FQGNSA, per germline.